The source of this TCR beta chain is a study of identical twins. This clonotype has only a few counts. From the 5' RACE reads, TCRdb called clonotypes with MiXCR, one entry per CDR3 protein. The sample includes hundreds of thousands of distinct CDR3 sequences, about 20% of them seen just once. The CDR3 length is 13 residues. CDR1 is SGHRS, CDR2 YFSETQ, per germline. Trimming left V 2 bases short and J 5 bases short, with 8 bases between. This sample was also put to use in a study of T cells expressing NK-cell markers.

The chain combines TRBV5-1 with TRBJ2-1; a possible D gene is TRBD1 (5 bases). The TCR originated in a woman younger than 30 in good health. The sequenced sample was PBMCs. CDR3 bases: TGCGCCAGCAGCTTTGACAGCCACAATGAGCAGTTCTTC. It specifies CASSFDSHNEQFF.